The 14 T cell receptor beta chains listed next were all sequenced from one sample in a study of T cell responses to AZD1222 COVID-19 vaccine. Repertoires were generated with immunoSEQ multiplex PCR, while TCRdb's copy carries only in-frame clones and drops some. The repertoire has 150,000 to 200,000 clones, about 90% of them found once; the top ten carry less than 3%. The sample here was peripheral blood, taken on day 0 of MenACWY control vaccination. These receptors all come from an adult in good health.

In its sample, this clone was seen once. The gene calls are TRBV27 and TRBJ2-7, with TRBD2 matching 14 bases. Germline trimming cut 5 bases from V and 5 bases from J; bases unmatched to any gene: 5. CDR1 is MNHEY and CDR2 is SMNVEV in the germline V gene (reference sequence). The CDR3 sequence is 15 residues long. The CDR3 region is CASSVTGLAGDEQYF. The CDR3 coding sequence is TGTGCCAGCAGTGTCACGGGACTAGCGGGAGACGAGCAGTACTTC.

V usage is TRBV5-6 and J usage is TRBJ1-5, with no clear D. The CDR3 totals 14 residues. Germline CDR1 reads SGHDT; CDR2 reads YYEEEE. Trimming pared 1 base from V and 7 bases from J, leaving 12 bases between. The CDR3 sequence is CASSLWAAGQPQHF. The DNA for the CDR3 is TGTGCCAGCAGCTTGTGGGCAGCCGGACAGCCCCAGCATTTT.

V is TRBV12-3 or TRBV12-4 and J is TRBJ2-2, with D uncertain. This CDR3 comprises 11 residues. V was cut by 10 bases and J by 7 bases, with 10 bases left in between. CDR3 protein: CATSPSGELFF. CDR3 DNA sequence: TGTGCCACTTCGCCTAGCGGGGAGCTGTTTTTT.

This clone has a single count. The chain couples TRBV5-4 to TRBJ1-6; D ambiguous. This CDR3 spans 14 amino acids. Trimming removed 2 bases at V and 9 bases at J, with 12 bases between. Germline assignment: CDR1 SGHNT and CDR2 YYREEE (reference sequence). CDR3 DNA sequence: TGTGCCAGCAGCTTTTTTAAGGGTAGTTCACCCCTCCACTTT. As protein: CASSFFKGSSPLHF.

V gene TRBV10-3 combines with J gene TRBJ1-1; D is possibly TRBD1 (6 bases). CDR3 length: 14 residues. Trimming pared 0 bases from V and 7 bases from J, leaving 12 bases between. Germline V lookup: CDR1 ENHRY, CDR2 SYGVKD. The DNA for the CDR3 is TGTGCCATCAGTGAGTCGAAGGGGGAGGGTGAAGCTTTCTTT. Translating it yields CAISESKGEGEAFF.

The chain couples TRBV5-6 to TRBJ2-3; TRBD1 agrees at 7 bases. Germline CDR1 reads SGHDT; CDR2 reads YYEEEE. The J segment lost 2 bases and the V segment lost 1 base, leaving 7 bases of the junction unmatched. The CDR3 has 16 amino acids. CDR3 in DNA: TGTGCCAGCAGCTTGAGTGTGACAGGGTCCACAGATACGCAGTATTTT. This translates into CASSLSVTGSTDTQYF.

V and J are TRBV13 and TRBJ1-6; D perhaps matches TRBD1 (5 bases). Trimming took off 0 bases at V and 10 bases at J, with 16 bases between the two ends. The CDR3 contains 16 residues. CDR1 and CDR2 from the germline V gene are PRHDT and FYEKMQ (reference sequence). The CDR3 DNA is TGTGCCAGCAGCTTAGGTCAGGGCATATCGGGCTCACCCCTCCACTTT. Translating gives CASSLGQGISGSPLHF.

The rearrangement joins TRBV9 to TRBJ1-4; D is ambiguous. The germline V gene has CDR1 SGDLS and CDR2 YYNGEE. The CDR3 sequence is 16 residues long. The V end was cut by 0 bases, the J end by 2 bases, with 11 bases between. This CDR3 reads CASSVGHTLTNEKLFF. The CDR3 nucleotides read TGTGCCAGCAGCGTAGGCCACACGCTGACTAATGAAAAACTGTTTTTT.

The chain recombines TRBV21-1 with TRBJ2-5; whether TRBD2, the table's D call, matches the DNA was not checked. TRBV21-1 is a documented pseudogene. CDR3 length: 19 amino acids. The CDR3 reads CASSIRGFSTFINIETQYF. The CDR3 region has the DNA TGTGCCAGCAGCATCCGGGGTTTTTCAACATTCATCAATATAGAGACCCAGTACTTC.

This sequence joins TRBV28 and TRBJ2-7, with no clear D. The CDR3 has 14 amino acids. Trimming removed 7 bases from V and 3 bases from J, with 16 bases in between. Germline V lookup: CDR1 MDHEN, CDR2 SYDVKM. In DNA form, the CDR3 reads TGTGCCAGCACCCCCTCTGGGCCCATCTACGAGCAGTACTTC. This encodes CASTPSGPIYEQYF.

The gene calls are TRBV14 and TRBJ1-1; TRBD1 agrees at 11 bases. The CDR3 spans 17 residues. Trimming cost V 3 bases and J 0 bases; bases outside gene matches: 6. Per germline, CDR1 SGHDN and CDR2 FVKESK. CDR3: CASSQDRDRGLNTEAFF. DNA for the CDR3: TGTGCCAGCAGCCAGGACCGGGACAGGGGGTTGAACACTGAAGCTTTCTTT. The full variable domain, rest sourced from reference TRBV14 and TRBJ1-1, is EAGVTQFPSHSVIEKGQTVTLRCDPISGHDNLYWYRRVMGKEIKFLLHFVKESKQDESGMPNNRFLAERTGGTYSTLKVQPAELEDSGVYFCASSQDRDRGLNTEAFFGQGTRLTVV.

This rearrangement joins TRBV7-9 to TRBJ2-1; D not resolved. The germline gives CDR1 SEHNR, CDR2 FQNEAQ (reference sequence). This CDR3 spans 15 amino acids. V was trimmed by 3 bases and J by 6 bases, leaving 15 bases between them. The DNA for the CDR3 is TGTGCCAGCAGCTTGAGCGAGGCAGACGGCAATGAGCAGTTCTTC. Translating it yields CASSLSEADGNEQFF.

The chain links TRBV19 to TRBJ2-6; weak D call: TRBD2 (5 bases). Germline V gives CDR1 LNHDA, CDR2 SQIVND (reference sequence). The CDR3 covers 16 residues. The germline V and J ends were trimmed by 3 bases and 0 bases, with 9 bases remaining between them. The CDR3 region is CASSIGLTSGANVLTF. The DNA for the CDR3 is TGTGCCAGTAGTATCGGACTGACCTCTGGGGCCAACGTCCTGACTTTC.

This clone appeared a few times. DNA of the CDR3: TGCGCCAGCAGCCAGGGGACAGTTAATTCACCCCTCCACTTT. This sequence encodes CASSQGTVNSPLHF. The chain couples TRBV5-1 to TRBJ1-6; TRBD1 aligns across 7 bases. The CDR3 sequence is 14 residues long. V lost 4 bases, J lost 6 bases, and 4 bases stayed unmatched. CDR1 is SGHRS, CDR2 YFSETQ, per germline.